These 9 T cell receptor beta chains share one sample of origin, sequenced in a study of prognosis after radiotherapy for stage I lung cancer. Starting from genomic DNA, TCR beta CDR3 was amplified through two-round multiplex PCR. Primers (each specific to one TRBV or TRBJ gene) were used in first-round PCR. In TCRdb, the multiplex PCR reads were re-called with MiXCR into one record per CDR3 protein. The sample lists under 20,000 distinct CDR3 sequences, approximately 46% seen once, with 32% in the top ten. Sample: PBMCs, taken before or after stereotactic body radiation therapy (not recorded which). Source of these receptors: a donor aged 50 or older with non-small cell lung cancer.

The chain joins TRBV19 to TRBJ2-6; D remains unclear. The length of the CDR3 is 15 residues. Trimming took 5 bases from V and 1 from J, leaving 9 bases between them. Looked up from germline, CDR1 is LNHDA and CDR2 is SQIVND (reference sequence). In nucleotides, the CDR3 is TGTGCCAGTAGTGTCCAGTGTTCTGGGGCCAACGTCCTGACTTTC. Translating it yields CASSVQCSGANVLTF.

The gene calls are TRBV10-3 and TRBJ2-5, with TRBD2 as a possible D gene (6 bases). CDR3 length: 12 amino acids. CDR1 is ENHRY and CDR2 is SYGVKD in the germline V gene. V was clipped by 8 bases and J by 4 bases, with 11 bases between them. The CDR3 sequence is CAIGASVETQYF. The CDR3 bases are TGTGCCATCGGGGCTAGCGTAGAGACCCAGTACTTC.

At least ten counts were recorded for this clonotype. The chain is built from TRBV27 and TRBJ1-5, with D possibly TRBD1 on 6 matching bases. The CDR3 has 12 amino acids. Germline V gene lookup returns CDR1 MNHEY and CDR2 SMNVEV (reference sequence). Trimming cost V 4 bases and J 7 bases, with 8 bases left between them. CDR3 sequence (DNA): TGTGCCAGCAGTTCCGGACAGCAGCCCCAGCATTTT. Its protein product is CASSSGQQPQHF.

In this sample, this clonotype turned up a few times. A read error may explain this, as a much larger clone is one base away. The CDR3 is CASSEAAGWPGEQFF. In DNA form, the CDR3 reads TGCGCCAGCAGTGAGGCAGCGGGATGGCCAGGTGAGCAGTTCTTC. J is TRBJ2-1 and V is TRBV10-2, with 7 nucleotides matching TRBD2. V gave up 2 bases and J gave up 9 bases; unmatched junction bases: 10. Germline V lookup: CDR1 WSHSY, CDR2 SAAADI. The CDR3 contains 15 residues.

The chain combines TRBV2 with TRBJ2-7; 7 bases line up with TRBD1. The CDR3 sequence is 15 residues long. Germline lookup yields CDR1 SNHLY and CDR2 FYNNEI. J lost 2 bases, V lost 1 base, and 5 bases had no gene match. As DNA, the CDR3 is TGTGCCAGCAGTGAAGTGGCAGGGGGTACCTACGAGCAGTACTTC. Encoded protein: CASSEVAGGTYEQYF.

V and J are TRBV12-3 or TRBV12-4 and TRBJ1-5; no definite D call. Trimming pared 2 bases from V and 2 bases from J, leaving 7 bases between. CDR3 length equals 14 residues. CDR3 DNA: TGTGCCAGCAGTTTACTGGATGGCAATCAGCCCCAGCATTTT. Encoded protein: CASSLLDGNQPQHF.

In this sample, this clonotype turned up many times. V is TRBV19 and J is TRBJ2-7; tentatively, D is TRBD1 or TRBD2 (7 bases each). The CDR3 covers 15 residues. CDR1 and CDR2 from the germline V gene are LNHDA and SQIVND (reference sequence). Trimming took off 4 bases at V and 7 bases at J, with 20 bases between the two ends. For the CDR3, the DNA is TGTGCCAGTAGTACCGCCGGGACAGCAGCGGGGGAGCAGTACTTC. Translated: CASSTAGTAAGEQYF.

The CDR3 reads CAIKGLAGPEQYF. CDR3 bases: TGTGCCATCAAGGGACTAGCGGGTCCAGAGCAGTACTTC. V is TRBV10-3 and J is TRBJ2-7; TRBD2 agrees at 12 bases. The J segment lost 7 bases and the V segment lost 7 bases, leaving 5 bases of the junction unmatched. The CDR3 contains 13 residues. CDR1 ENHRY and CDR2 SYGVKD come from the germline V gene.

The table lists this clonotype with many counts. CDR3 in amino acids: CASSLRVTNQPQHF. The DNA of the CDR3 is TGTGCCAGCAGTTTGAGAGTCACCAATCAGCCCCAGCATTTT. J is TRBJ1-5 and V is TRBV28; D call uncertain. V dropped 3 bases and J dropped 3 bases, with 9 bases sitting between them. In germline, CDR1 is MDHEN, CDR2 SYDVKM. CDR3 length equals 14 residues.